The 29 T cell receptor beta chains in this list originate from one sample, sequenced in a study of blood T cell repertoires in COVID-19. The repertoire was sequenced with immunoSEQ multiplex PCR; TCRdb's copy has only in-frame clones and lacks some. The profile covers hundreds of thousands of clones, with around 86% appearing a single time and 13% taken by the ten largest. The sequencing input was peripheral blood. The receptors originated from a human donor in a cohort sampled during active COVID-19.

The V and J genes are TRBV5-8 and TRBJ2-5; 8 bases line up with TRBD1. Germline CDR1 reads SGHTS; CDR2 reads YDEGEE. J lost 3 bases, V lost 0 bases, and 13 bases had no gene match. The CDR3 consists of 18 residues. DNA of the CDR3: TGTGCCAGCAGCTTGGTAACAGGGGGTTGGCCGTCCGAAGAGACCCAGTACTTC. This encodes CASSLVTGGWPSEETQYF.

This clone was seen more than once but under ten times. The J gene is TRBJ1-1, the V gene TRBV7-6; D is possibly TRBD1 (5 bases). Germline V gene data show CDR1 as SGHVS and CDR2 as FNYEAQ. The V and J ends lost 2 bases and 3 bases respectively, with 7 bases between them. The CDR3 covers 13 residues. CDR3 sequence (DNA): TGTGCCAGCAGCTTATCCAGGGACACTGAAGCTTTCTTT. Encoded protein: CASSLSRDTEAFF.

This clone was seen more than once but under ten times. The chain combines TRBV11-2 with TRBJ1-2; D perhaps matches TRBD1 (5 bases). Looked up from germline, CDR1 is SGHAT and CDR2 is FQNNGV. This CDR3 comprises 15 residues. Trimming stripped 6 bases from V and 2 bases from J, with 16 bases between. The CDR3 loop is CASSSIGGWNYGYTF. CDR3 DNA sequence: TGTGCCAGCAGTTCTATCGGGGGATGGAACTATGGCTACACCTTC.

The V call is TRBV7-9, the J call TRBJ1-1; possibly TRBD1 for D (6 bases). Germline loops: CDR1 SEHNR, CDR2 FQNEAQ (reference sequence). The CDR3 is made up of 16 amino acids. V lost 1 base and J lost 3, with 15 bases in between. CDR3 region: CASSLEQGRRDTEAFF. CDR3 sequence (DNA): TGTGCCAGCAGCTTAGAACAGGGTCGTCGGGACACTGAAGCTTTCTTT.

The V gene is TRBV25-1, the J gene TRBJ1-5, with unresolved D. The CDR3 runs to 14 residues. V gave up 4 bases and J gave up 0 bases, with 7 bases separating them. CDR1 is MGHDK, CDR2 SYGVNS, per germline. The CDR3 nucleotides read TGTGCCAGCAGTGTTCTATATAGCAATCAGCCCCAGCATTTT. Translation gives CASSVLYSNQPQHF.

The V call is TRBV18, the J call TRBJ1-6, with 10 bases matching TRBD1. This CDR3 region has 15 residues. Trimming cost V 3 bases and J 9 bases; bases outside gene matches: 5. Germline V lookup: CDR1 KGHSH, CDR2 LQKENI. The CDR3 region has the DNA TGTGCCAGCTCACCCCCGGGACAGGGGAGTTCACCCCTCCACTTT. Translation gives CASSPPGQGSSPLHF.

The V and J genes are TRBV24-1 and TRBJ2-1; D unresolved. V lost 3 bases to trimming and J lost 0 bases, with 8 bases between them. CDR3 length equals 15 residues. Germline CDR1 and CDR2: KGHDR and SFDVKD. CDR3 residues: CATSDSYSSYNEQFF. CDR3 DNA sequence: TGTGCCACCAGTGATAGCTATAGCTCCTACAATGAGCAGTTCTTC.

V is TRBV5-1 and J is TRBJ2-2; D gene ambiguous. Germline V gene lookup returns CDR1 SGHRS and CDR2 YFSETQ. This CDR3 spans 15 amino acids. V shed 3 bases and J shed 5 bases, with 14 bases lying between them. CDR3 region: CASSSRVQPTGELFF. The CDR3 nucleotides read TGCGCCAGCAGCTCCCGGGTTCAGCCAACCGGGGAGCTGTTTTTT.

The chain employs TRBV3-1 (or the pseudogene TRBV3-2) and TRBJ1-2; D unclear. V lost 2 bases to trimming and J lost 4 bases, with 8 bases between them. This CDR3 contains 13 residues. The germline V gene encodes CDR1 LGHDT and CDR2 YNNKEL (reference sequence). CDR3 residues: CASSQSNFYGYTF. In DNA form, the CDR3 reads TGTGCCAGCAGCCAATCAAATTTCTATGGCTACACCTTC.

About this clone itself: A read error may account for a junction end that differs from germline. The chain uses TRBV5-8 and TRBJ1-1; D gene uncertain. This CDR3 region has 14 residues. Germline CDR1 reads SGHTS; CDR2 reads YDEGEE. CDR3 in amino acids: CASSFRSRNAEAFF. CDR3 DNA: TGTGCCAGCAGCTTCAGGTCCCGGAACGCTGAAGCTTTCTTT.

The chain has TRBV4-1 and TRBJ1-2, with TRBD1 matching 7 bases. From germline, CDR1 is MGHRA and CDR2 YSYEKL. The CDR3 spans 14 residues. V lost 2 bases to trimming and J lost 4 bases; unmatched junction nucleotides: 4. In DNA form, the CDR3 reads TGCGCCAGCAGCCAAACAGGGGTATCCTATGGCTACACCTTC. It specifies CASSQTGVSYGYTF.

This chain uses TRBV7-9 with TRBJ1-6; D gene unclear. CDR1 is SEHNR and CDR2 is FQNEAQ in the germline V gene (reference sequence). With 3 bases removed from V and 11 bases from J, the gap between germline ends came to 8 bases. The CDR3 runs 12 residues. CDR3 sequence: CASSLEFPPLHF. CDR3 sequence (DNA): TGTGCCAGCAGCTTGGAGTTTCCACCCCTCCACTTT.

As concerns this clone: An end of the junction does not agree with germline; a read error may underlie this. The V call is TRBV7-2, the J call TRBJ1-2, with 9 bases matching TRBD1. Looked up from germline, CDR1 is SGHTA and CDR2 is FQGNSA. The CDR3 has 17 amino acids. CDR3 coding DNA: TGTGCCAGCACCTTAGTTGGCGGATACAGGGGGCTCGATGGCTACACCTTC. It is translated as CASTLVGGYRGLDGYTF.

This chain uses TRBV11-2 with TRBJ2-1; D remains unclear. Looked up from germline, CDR1 is SGHAT and CDR2 is FQNNGV. V was shortened by 6 bases and J by 8 bases, with 20 bases between the two germline ends. The CDR3 is 15 amino acids. The CDR3 loop is CASSRLDPSGHEQFF. In nucleotides, the CDR3 is TGTGCCAGCAGTCGACTCGACCCCTCCGGTCATGAGCAGTTCTTC.

The chain uses TRBV15 and TRBJ2-7, with TRBD2 matching 8 bases. This CDR3 is 15 amino acids long. The ends lost 3 bases at V and 3 bases at J; junction bases unmatched: 7. Looked up from germline, CDR1 is LNHNV and CDR2 is YYDKDF (reference sequence). The CDR3 DNA follows: TGTGCCACCAGCAGGCAGCGGGAGACTATCTACGAGCAGTACTTC. Translation: CATSRQRETIYEQYF.

The V and J genes are TRBV18 and TRBJ1-2; tentatively, D is TRBD1 (5 bases). This CDR3 is built from 13 residues. The V gene lost 3 bases and the J gene lost 7 bases, with 12 bases spanning the gap. Germline V CDR1 and CDR2: KGHSH, LQKENI. This CDR3 is CASSPSRVGGYTF. The DNA for the CDR3 is TGTGCCAGCTCACCGAGCAGGGTTGGTGGCTACACCTTC. Combining the CDR3 with reference TRBV18 and TRBJ1-2 gives the whole variable domain NAGVMQNPRHLVRRRGQEARLRCSPMKGHSHVYWYRQLPEEGLKFMVYLQKENIIDESGMPKERFSAEFPKEGPSILRIQQVVRGDSAAYFCASSPSRVGGYTFGSGTRLTVV.

This clone was seen just once. The chain couples TRBV15 to TRBJ2-5; D not resolved. This CDR3 is built from 12 residues. V lost 3 bases, J lost 7 bases, and 9 bases lay in between. CDR1 and CDR2 from the germline V gene are LNHNV and YYDKDF (reference sequence). CDR3 nucleotides: TGTGCCACCAGCAGCGAGAAGATGACCCAGTACTTC. Translated: CATSSEKMTQYF. Full variable domain (rest looked up from reference TRBV15 and TRBJ2-5): DAMVIQNPRYQVTQFGKPVTLSCSQTLNHNVMYWYQQKSSQAPKLLFHYYDKDFNNEADTPDNFQSRRPNTSFCFLDIRSPGLGDTAMYLCATSSEKMTQYFGPGTRLLVL.

The J gene is TRBJ2-1, the V gene TRBV5-1, with 11 nucleotides matching TRBD2. CDR1 and CDR2 (germline): SGHRS, YFSETQ. With 1 base clipped from V and 6 bases from J, the junction kept 3 bases outside the gene matches. There are 15 residues in the CDR3. As DNA, the CDR3 is TGCGCCAGCAGCTTGACTAGCGGGAGTCTCAATGAGCAGTTCTTC. Translating gives CASSLTSGSLNEQFF.

V gene TRBV7-3 combines with J gene TRBJ2-3; 13 nucleotides line up with TRBD2. The CDR3 runs 16 residues. The germline V gene has CDR1 SGHTA and CDR2 FQGTGA. After removal of 5 bases from V and 5 bases from J, the junction contained 7 bases not matched to a gene. In DNA form, the CDR3 reads TGTGCCAGCAGCCCCGGACTAGCGGGAGCCAAAGATACGCAGTATTTT. Translation: CASSPGLAGAKDTQYF.

Note on this clone: The sample contains more than one DNA sequence encoding this CDR3. The chain recombines TRBV27 with TRBJ2-1, with 10 bases that match TRBD2. This CDR3 contains 15 residues. Germline loops: CDR1 MNHEY, CDR2 SMNVEV (reference sequence). Germline trimming cut 3 bases from V and 4 bases from J; bases unmatched to any gene: 3. The CDR3 nucleotides are TGTGCCAGCAGTTTGCAGCGGGAGGGATACAATGAGCAGTTCTTC. This codes for CASSLQREGYNEQFF.

CDR3 protein: CASSLGQGENYGYTF. The DNA of the CDR3 is TGCGCCAGCAGCCTTGGACAGGGGGAAAACTATGGCTACACCTTC. The V call is TRBV4-3, the J call TRBJ1-2; 10 bases fit TRBD1. V gave up 4 bases and J gave up 2 bases; unmatched junction bases: 4. The CDR3 length is 15 residues. In germline, CDR1 is LGHNA, CDR2 YSLEER.

The rearrangement links TRBV10-2 to TRBJ2-5, with a tentative D call TRBD2 (7 bases). CDR1 is WSHSY and CDR2 is SAAADI in the germline V gene. Trimming stripped 6 bases from V and 4 bases from J, with 12 bases between. The CDR3 has 13 amino acids. The CDR3 here is CASRSGGRETQYF. The CDR3 coding sequence is TGCGCCAGCAGATCCGGGGGGCGAGAGACCCAGTACTTC.

J is TRBJ1-3 and V is TRBV5-1; D might be TRBD1 (5 bases). Deletions cut 7 bases from V and 8 bases from J, with 19 bases between. CDR1 and CDR2 from the germline V gene are SGHRS and YFSETQ. The CDR3 is 14 residues long. The CDR3 protein is CASGPAGPRDTIYF. The CDR3 DNA follows: TGCGCCAGCGGACCCGCGGGACCTCGGGACACCATATATTTT.

The chain joins TRBV7-2 to TRBJ2-1; weak D call: TRBD2 (5 bases). Trimming shortened V by 5 bases and J by 9 bases, and 11 bases separated the two germline ends. Germline V gives CDR1 SGHTA, CDR2 FQGNSA. The CDR3 is 12 residues long. The CDR3: CASSPGVGEQFF. CDR3 sequence (DNA): TGTGCCAGCAGCCCCGGGGTAGGTGAGCAGTTCTTC.

The rearrangement joins TRBV24-1 to TRBJ1-5; D is unresolved. V lost 5 bases and J 9 bases, leaving 13 bases between the germline ends. This CDR3 has 13 amino acids. Germline V lookup: CDR1 KGHDR, CDR2 SFDVKD. The CDR3 here is CATSAYLGGPQHF. CDR3 sequence (DNA): TGTGCCACCAGTGCTTACCTAGGAGGGCCCCAGCATTTT.

As regards this clone: The same CDR3 is also encoded by other DNA sequences in this sample. The chain joins TRBV27 to TRBJ2-7, with D perhaps matching TRBD2 (7 bases). The CDR3 spans 12 residues. V was shortened by 5 bases and J by 7 bases, with 12 bases between the two germline ends. Germline CDR1 MNHEY, CDR2 SMNVEV (reference sequence). The CDR3 nucleotides are TGTGCCAGCAGTCTGGGGAGGGGGGAGCAGTACTTC. This sequence encodes CASSLGRGEQYF.

The J gene is TRBJ1-5, the V gene TRBV7-2; TRBD1 matches 11 bases. Trimming took 3 bases from V and 7 from J; bases not matched to a gene: 2. CDR1 is SGHTA and CDR2 is FQGNSA in the germline V gene. The length of the CDR3 is 14 residues. The CDR3 sequence: CASSFGTGGQPQHF. Here the CDR3 DNA reads TGTGCCAGCAGCTTCGGGACAGGGGGACAGCCCCAGCATTTT.

The chain has TRBV18 and TRBJ2-1; TRBD2 aligns across 14 bases. V lost 2 bases and J lost 8; bases outside the gene matches: 2. The CDR3 runs 15 residues. The germline CDR1 and CDR2 sequences are KGHSH and LQKENI. This CDR3 is CASSPGTSGSYEQFF. Here the CDR3 DNA reads TGTGCCAGCTCACCAGGGACTAGCGGGAGCTATGAGCAGTTCTTC.

The chain has TRBV9 and TRBJ1-5, with 8 bases matching TRBD1. CDR3 length: 13 residues. Trimming removed 4 bases from V and 6 bases from J; junction bases left unmatched: 3. Per germline, CDR1 SGDLS and CDR2 YYNGEE. CDR3 DNA sequence: TGTGCCAGCAGCATGACAGGGGTTCAGCCCCAGCATTTT. It is translated as CASSMTGVQPQHF. Full variable domain (missing parts from reference TRBV9 and TRBJ1-5): DSGVTQTPKHLITATGQRVTLRCSPRSGDLSVYWYQQSLDQGLQFLIQYYNGEERAKGNILERFSAQQFPDLHSELNLSSLELGDSALYFCASSMTGVQPQHFGDGTRLSIL.